The 19 T cell receptor beta chains in this list originate from one sample, sequenced in a study of shared clonotypes between healthy human individuals. The data were produced by immunoSEQ multiplex PCR, yet TCRdb's version contains in-frame clones alone and is incomplete. The table shows 2,500,000 or so clones, with roughly 93% occurring only once. Material for sequencing was naive CD4+ T cells from PBMCs. Subset in this sample: CD45RA+ positively selected. The source is a man younger than 35 in good health. Some clones in this sample may be carry-over from other donors' samples.

The rearrangement links TRBV5-1 to TRBJ2-6, with D possibly called TRBD1 or TRBD2 (5 bases each). V lost 4 bases and J 0 bases, leaving 14 bases between the germline ends. Germline-derived CDR1 and CDR2 are SGHRS and YFSETQ. The CDR3 totals 17 residues. CDR3 DNA sequence: TGCGCCAGCAGCGCCCCGGGACGGACCTCTGGGGCCAACGTCCTGACTTTC. Translation gives CASSAPGRTSGANVLTF.

This clone appeared a single time. This chain links TRBV7-3 with TRBJ2-1; weak D call: TRBD1 (5 bases). This CDR3 region has 13 residues. Germline V lookup: CDR1 SGHTA, CDR2 FQGTGA. V was pared by 3 bases and J by 7 bases, with 10 bases between. This chain's CDR3 is CASSFSGWNEQFF. CDR3 bases: TGTGCCAGCAGCTTCTCAGGGTGGAATGAGCAGTTCTTC.

The chain is built from TRBV19 and TRBJ1-1; D remains unclear. Germline CDR1 LNHDA, CDR2 SQIVND (reference sequence). The CDR3 runs to 15 residues. V shed 7 bases and J shed 3 bases, with 18 bases lying between them. The chain's CDR3 is CASTGVWAGDTEAFF. For the CDR3, the DNA is TGTGCCAGTACGGGTGTGTGGGCCGGGGACACTGAAGCTTTCTTT.

The V and J genes are TRBV7-6 and TRBJ1-3; 10 bases fit TRBD1. J lost 8 bases, V lost 0 bases, and 7 bases had no gene match. Germline CDR1 and CDR2: SGHVS and FNYEAQ. There are 16 residues in the CDR3. CDR3: CASSLASRDRGYTIYF. The CDR3 nucleotides are TGTGCCAGCAGCTTAGCGTCAAGGGACAGGGGATACACCATATATTTT.

The rearrangement links TRBV30 to TRBJ1-5; perhaps TRBD1 as D (6 bases). The V end lost 2 bases, the J end lost 0 bases, and 17 bases lay between the germline ends. CDR3 length: 17 amino acids. The V gene's germline CDR1 is GTSNPN and CDR2 SVGIG (reference sequence). CDR3 DNA sequence: TGTGCCTGGAGTTCATCCAGGACAGAAATTAGCAATCAGCCCCAGCATTTT. Translating it yields CAWSSSRTEISNQPQHF.

The rearrangement uses TRBV18 and TRBJ1-2, with TRBD1 as a possible D gene (5 bases). V was cut by 8 bases and J by 3 bases, with 19 bases left in between. The germline gives CDR1 KGHSH, CDR2 LQKENI. This CDR3 contains 15 residues. The CDR3 sequence: CASKGGVAQDYGYTF. For the CDR3, the DNA is TGTGCCAGCAAAGGAGGGGTGGCACAGGACTATGGCTACACCTTC.

V is TRBV28 and J is TRBJ2-1, with no clear D. V was trimmed by 4 bases and J by 2 bases, leaving 15 bases between them. This CDR3 is 16 amino acids long. In germline, CDR1 is MDHEN, CDR2 SYDVKM. DNA of the CDR3: TGTGCCAGCAGTTCCTATACGGGTAGGACCTACAATGAGCAGTTCTTC. As protein: CASSSYTGRTYNEQFF.

In this sample, this clone turned up once. This chain uses TRBV7-2 with TRBJ2-2, with 8 bases lining up with TRBD2. Germline CDR1 SGHTA, CDR2 FQGNSA. Trimming took 1 base from V and 1 from J; bases not matched to a gene: 2. CDR3 size: 16 residues. The CDR3 bases are TGTGCCAGCAGCTTAGTCGCGGGGGGGAACACCGGGGAGCTGTTTTTT. Its protein product is CASSLVAGGNTGELFF.

Concerning this clone itself: One end of the junction varies from germline; a read error may be responsible. The CDR3, as DNA: TGCGCCAGCAGCCCTTTGTCCGGGACGGCAATGAGCTACACCTTC. Translated, it gives CASSPLSGTAMSYTF. The genes are TRBV7-9 and TRBJ1-2; D might be TRBD1 (5 bases). The CDR3 runs 15 residues. CDR1 is SEHNR, CDR2 FQNEAQ, per germline (reference sequence).

With respect to this clone: Distinct nucleotide sequences in the sample also encode this CDR3. The DNA for the CDR3 is TGTGCCACCAGCTCCAGGGGTTACGAGCAGTACTTC. Amino acids: CATSSRGYEQYF. The gene calls are TRBV15 and TRBJ2-7, with a tentative D call TRBD1 (6 bases). V was clipped by 5 bases and J by 4 bases, with 9 bases between them. Germline-derived CDR1 and CDR2 are LNHNV and YYDKDF (reference sequence). This CDR3 has 12 residues.

The chain couples TRBV27 to TRBJ2-1; unclear D gene. The CDR3 spans 15 residues. Germline loops: CDR1 MNHEY, CDR2 SMNVEV (reference sequence). The V gene lost 6 bases and the J gene lost 9 bases, with 21 bases spanning the gap. The CDR3 spells CASRARVLGWSEQFF. The CDR3 nucleotides are TGTGCCAGCAGGGCAAGAGTTTTGGGGTGGAGTGAGCAGTTCTTC.

CDR3 in DNA: TGTGCCAGCAGCTTAACGCGGACTAGTTCCGGGGAGCTGTTTTTT. It yields the protein CASSLTRTSSGELFF. The J gene is TRBJ2-2, the V gene TRBV7-3; 7 bases match TRBD2. CDR1 and CDR2 from the germline V gene are SGHTA and FQGTGA. Trimming took 0 bases from V and 6 from J; bases not matched to a gene: 4. The CDR3 loop spans 15 amino acids.

The rearrangement links TRBV30 to TRBJ1-3; D is unresolved. The germline V gene has CDR1 GTSNPN and CDR2 SVGIG (reference sequence). The V gene lost 2 bases and the J gene lost 0 bases, with 8 bases spanning the gap. The CDR3 is made up of 14 amino acids. The CDR3 spells CAWSRLNSGNTIYF. CDR3 nucleotides: TGTGCCTGGAGTAGGCTTAACTCTGGAAACACCATATATTTT.

The rearrangement links TRBV2 to TRBJ1-3; D remains unclear. The V and J ends lost 0 bases and 0 bases respectively, with 6 bases between them. This CDR3 has 15 residues. Germline CDR1 reads SNHLY; CDR2 reads FYNNEI. This CDR3 reads CASSEALFSGNTIYF. CDR3 coding DNA: TGTGCCAGCAGTGAAGCGCTCTTCTCTGGAAACACCATATATTTT.

The chain links TRBV5-4 to TRBJ2-1; 8 bases line up with TRBD2. Per the germline V gene, CDR1 is SGHNT and CDR2 is YYREEE (reference sequence). The CDR3 covers 15 residues. With 4 bases clipped from V and 14 bases from J, the junction kept 17 bases outside the gene matches. The CDR3 loop is CASSAIGLAQRVEFF. In DNA, the CDR3 is TGTGCCAGCAGCGCTATCGGACTAGCTCAGAGGGTGGAGTTCTTC.

J is TRBJ2-2 and V is TRBV29-1; 12 bases match TRBD2. The V gene's germline CDR1 is SQVTM and CDR2 ANQGSEA. This CDR3 region has 14 residues. Trimming took 6 bases from V and 7 from J; bases not matched to a gene: 6. The CDR3 region has the DNA TGCAGCGTCCGACTAGCGGGAGTATTCGGGGAGCTGTTTTTT. This codes for CSVRLAGVFGELFF.

This clone appeared once. The chain carries TRBV5-8 and TRBJ1-2, with 12 bases that match TRBD1. V gave up 1 base and J gave up 6 bases; unmatched junction bases: 7. Germline V lookup: CDR1 SGHTS, CDR2 YDEGEE. The CDR3 loop spans 16 amino acids. The DNA for the CDR3 is TGTGCCAGCAGCTTGACGTATGGGACAGGGGGCCATGGCTACACCTTC. Translation gives CASSLTYGTGGHGYTF.

The V call is TRBV2, the J call TRBJ2-1; 11 positions agree with TRBD1. CDR3 length equals 14 residues. J gave up 7 bases and V 4 bases, and 3 bases lay outside the gene matches. Germline V gene lookup returns CDR1 SNHLY and CDR2 FYNNEI. The CDR3 nucleotides are TGTGCCAGCAGTGGGGGGACAGGGGGGAATGAGCAGTTCTTC. Protein: CASSGGTGGNEQFF.

The CDR3 protein is CASTVGQVLETQYF. The CDR3 DNA follows: TGTGCCAGCACCGTAGGACAGGTCTTGGAGACCCAGTACTTC. V gene TRBV5-4 combines with J gene TRBJ2-5, with 7 positions matching TRBD1. The trim removed 6 bases at V and 5 bases at J, leaving 10 bases unmatched. From germline, CDR1 is SGHNT and CDR2 YYREEE (reference sequence). The CDR3 length is 14 residues.